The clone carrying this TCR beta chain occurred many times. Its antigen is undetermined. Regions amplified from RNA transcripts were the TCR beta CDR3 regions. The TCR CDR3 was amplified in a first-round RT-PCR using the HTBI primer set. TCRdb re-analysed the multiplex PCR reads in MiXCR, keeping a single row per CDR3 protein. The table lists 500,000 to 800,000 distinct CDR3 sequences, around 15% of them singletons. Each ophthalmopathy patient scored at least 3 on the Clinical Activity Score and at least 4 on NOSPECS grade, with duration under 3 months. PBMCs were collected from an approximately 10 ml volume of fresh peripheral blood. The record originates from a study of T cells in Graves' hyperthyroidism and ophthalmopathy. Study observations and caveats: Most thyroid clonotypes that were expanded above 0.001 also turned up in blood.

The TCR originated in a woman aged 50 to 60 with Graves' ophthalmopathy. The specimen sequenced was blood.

As DNA, the CDR3 is TGTGCCAGCAGTGAAACGAGTGATGAGCAGTTCTTC. Translating gives CASSETSDEQFF. This chain uses TRBV2 with TRBJ2-1; no clear D gene. This CDR3 is built from 12 residues. V lost 2 bases and J 8 bases, leaving 7 bases between the germline ends. In germline, CDR1 is SNHLY, CDR2 FYNNEI.